This T cell receptor (beta chain) was identified during a study of blood T cells in healthy people across ages. This clonotype turned up a few times. Antigen specificity is unknown. After removal of 8 bases from V and 5 bases from J, the junction contained 6 bases not matched to a gene. The CDR3 is 14 residues long. Germline CDR1 is MNHEY and CDR2 is SVGEGT. Through a sample-barcoded 5' primer and a J-beta primer mix, a second PCR was run for roughly 6 to 11 cycles. A 12-random-nucleotide template-switch adaptor tagged each cDNA molecule. A single record per CDR3 protein comes from TCRdb applying MiXCR to the 5' RACE reads. The sample includes approximately 940,000 distinct CDR3 sequences, under 50% seen only once; the top ten take around 15%. Study findings and constraints: The donors' CMV status was not determined, possibly confounding changes in expanded clonotypes. Per million T cells, TCR beta diversity dropped about linearly as age rose.

The material sequenced was blood. This receptor was taken from a man aged 30-40 years in good health. The chain is built from TRBV6-2 or TRBV6-3 and TRBJ2-3; 11 bases align to TRBD2. The CDR3 DNA reads as TGTGCCAGCCGCACTAGCGGGGGAGGAGATACGCAGTATTTT. Translating it yields CASRTSGGGDTQYF.